This T cell receptor (beta chain) was sequenced during a study of T cells after yellow fever vaccination. Study-wide findings and caveats: CD4 and CD8 compartments shared a small share of clonotypes. A weaker but faster secondary response was observed, peaking on day 5 versus 15. In post-booster samples, most primary-vaccination clones reappeared (approximately 95% CD4, approximately 91% CD8).

Germline CDR1 reads SGHRS; CDR2 reads YFSETQ. V was cut by 7 bases and J by 2 bases, with 12 bases left in between. The CDR3 runs 13 residues. This clonotype was counted a few times. Its antigen is undetermined. The authors made TCR cDNA by 5'RACE template switching, adding a universal primer site and UMIs. One entry per CDR3 protein results from TCRdb running MiXCR on the 5' RACE reads. Altogether approximately 550,000 distinct CDR3 sequences are present, roughly 21% being singletons, with the ten largest covering approximately 15%. V gene TRBV5-1 combines with J gene TRBJ2-5; a possible D gene is TRBD1 (5 bases). This sample comprised PBMCs, obtained 15 days after the yellow fever booster vaccination. This TCR was recovered from a man aged 30 to 39 who received the YFV17D yellow fever vaccine. The CDR3 protein is CASARDGQETQYF. CDR3 sequence (DNA): TGCGCCAGCGCCAGGGATGGGCAAGAGACCCAGTACTTC.